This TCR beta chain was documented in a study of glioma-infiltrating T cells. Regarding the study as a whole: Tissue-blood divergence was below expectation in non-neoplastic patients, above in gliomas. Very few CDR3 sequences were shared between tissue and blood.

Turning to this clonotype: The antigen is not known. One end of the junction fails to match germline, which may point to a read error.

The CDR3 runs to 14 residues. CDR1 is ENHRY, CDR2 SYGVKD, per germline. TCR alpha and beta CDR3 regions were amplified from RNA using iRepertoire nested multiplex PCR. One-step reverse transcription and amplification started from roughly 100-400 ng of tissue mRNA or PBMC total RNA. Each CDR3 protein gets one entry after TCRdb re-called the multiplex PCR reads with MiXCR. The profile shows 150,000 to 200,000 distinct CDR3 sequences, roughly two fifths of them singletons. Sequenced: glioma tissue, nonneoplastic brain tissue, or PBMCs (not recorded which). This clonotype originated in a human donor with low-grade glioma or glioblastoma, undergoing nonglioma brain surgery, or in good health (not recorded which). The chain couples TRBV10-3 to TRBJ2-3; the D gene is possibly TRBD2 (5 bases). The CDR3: CAISGTRGIDTKYF. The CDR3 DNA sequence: TGTGCCATCAGTGGCACTAGAGGTATAGATACGAAGTATTTT.